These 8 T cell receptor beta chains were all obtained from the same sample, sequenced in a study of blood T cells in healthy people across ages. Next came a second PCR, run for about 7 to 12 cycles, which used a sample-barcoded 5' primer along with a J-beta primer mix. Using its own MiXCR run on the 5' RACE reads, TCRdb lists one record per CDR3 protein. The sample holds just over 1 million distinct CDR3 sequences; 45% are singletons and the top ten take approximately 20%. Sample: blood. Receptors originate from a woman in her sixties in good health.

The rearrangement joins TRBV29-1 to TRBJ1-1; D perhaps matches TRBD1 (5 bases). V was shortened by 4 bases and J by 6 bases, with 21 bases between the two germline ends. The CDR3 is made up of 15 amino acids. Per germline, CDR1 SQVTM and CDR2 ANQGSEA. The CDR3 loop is CSVAGDSPKGPEAFF. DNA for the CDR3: TGCAGCGTTGCGGGGGATTCTCCTAAAGGCCCTGAAGCTTTCTTT.

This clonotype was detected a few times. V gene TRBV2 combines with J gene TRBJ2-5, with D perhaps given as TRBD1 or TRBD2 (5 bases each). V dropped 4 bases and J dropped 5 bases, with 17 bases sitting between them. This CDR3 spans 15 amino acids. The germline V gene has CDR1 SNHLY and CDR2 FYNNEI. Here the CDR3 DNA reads TGTGCCAGCAGTGGAAGACCTCTTTGGGGGGAGACCCAGTACTTC. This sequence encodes CASSGRPLWGETQYF.

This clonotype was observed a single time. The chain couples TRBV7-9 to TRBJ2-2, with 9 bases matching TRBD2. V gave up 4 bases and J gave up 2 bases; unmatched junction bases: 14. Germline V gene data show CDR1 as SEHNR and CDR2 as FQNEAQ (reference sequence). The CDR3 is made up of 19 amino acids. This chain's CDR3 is CASSSSGLASGLNTGELFF. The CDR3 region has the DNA TGTGCCAGCAGCTCTTCGGGACTAGCAAGCGGGCTTAACACCGGGGAGCTGTTTTTT.

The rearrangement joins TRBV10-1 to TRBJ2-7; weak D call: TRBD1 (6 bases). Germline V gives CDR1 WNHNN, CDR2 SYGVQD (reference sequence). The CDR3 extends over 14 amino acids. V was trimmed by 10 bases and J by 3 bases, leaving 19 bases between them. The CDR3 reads CATTRRGGVYEQYF. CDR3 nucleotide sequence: TGCGCCACTACCCGGAGAGGGGGAGTCTACGAGCAGTACTTC.

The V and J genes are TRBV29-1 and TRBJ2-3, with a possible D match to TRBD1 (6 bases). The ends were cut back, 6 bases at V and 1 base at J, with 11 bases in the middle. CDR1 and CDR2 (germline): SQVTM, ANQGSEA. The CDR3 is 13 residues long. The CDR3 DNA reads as TGCAGCGTCGCGTACAGGGGCACAGATACGCAGTATTTT. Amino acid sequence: CSVAYRGTDTQYF.

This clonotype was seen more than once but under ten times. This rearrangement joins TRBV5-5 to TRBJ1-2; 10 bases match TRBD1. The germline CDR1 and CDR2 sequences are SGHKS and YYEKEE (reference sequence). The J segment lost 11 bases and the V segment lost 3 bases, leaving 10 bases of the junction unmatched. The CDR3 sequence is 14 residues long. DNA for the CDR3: TGTGCCAGCAGCTCAGAGGACAGGGGGAAAGAGTACACCTTC. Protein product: CASSSEDRGKEYTF. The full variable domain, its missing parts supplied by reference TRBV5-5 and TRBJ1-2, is DAGVTQSPTHLIKTRGQQVTLRCSPISGHKSVSWYQQVLGQGPQFIFQYYEKEERGRGNFPDRFSARQFPNYSSELNVNALLLGDSALYLCASSSEDRGKEYTFGSGTRLTVV.

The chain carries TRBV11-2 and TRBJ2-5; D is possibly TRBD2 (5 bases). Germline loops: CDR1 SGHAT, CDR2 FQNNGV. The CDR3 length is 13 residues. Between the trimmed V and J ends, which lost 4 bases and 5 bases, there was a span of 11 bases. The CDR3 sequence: CASSYGVRETQYF. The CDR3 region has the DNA TGTGCCAGCAGCTACGGGGTGCGGGAGACCCAGTACTTC.

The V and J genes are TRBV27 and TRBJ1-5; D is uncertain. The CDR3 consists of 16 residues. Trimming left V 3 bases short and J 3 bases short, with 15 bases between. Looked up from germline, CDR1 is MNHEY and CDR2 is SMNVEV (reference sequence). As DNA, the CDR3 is TGTGCCAGCAGTTTTATGGGGAAAACAAACAATCAGCCCCAGCATTTT. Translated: CASSFMGKTNNQPQHF.